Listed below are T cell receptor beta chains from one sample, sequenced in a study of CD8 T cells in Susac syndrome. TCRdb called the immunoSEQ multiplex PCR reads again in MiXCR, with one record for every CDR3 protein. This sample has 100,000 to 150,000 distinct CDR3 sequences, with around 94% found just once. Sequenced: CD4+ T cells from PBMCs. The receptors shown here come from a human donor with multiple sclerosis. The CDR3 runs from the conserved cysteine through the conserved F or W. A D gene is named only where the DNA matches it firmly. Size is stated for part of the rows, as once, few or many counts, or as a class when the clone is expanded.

CDR3nt: TGTGCCAGCAGTTTAAGTTGGCCCGGGGAGCTGTTTTTT; CDR3aa: CASSLSWPGELFF; j_gene: TRBJ2-2; v_gene: TRBV27; d_gene: NA; abundance: NA
CDR3nt: TGTGCCAGCGGGGAGACTTCTAACTCTGGGGCCAACGTCCTGACTTTC; CDR3aa: CASGETSNSGANVLTF; j_gene: TRBJ2-6; v_gene: TRBV9; d_gene: NA; abundance: NA
CDR3nt: TGTGCCAGCAGGCAACAGTTGAACACTGAAGCTTTCTTT; CDR3aa: CASRQQLNTEAFF; j_gene: TRBJ1-1; v_gene: TRBV6-2/TRBV6-3; d_gene: NA; abundance: once
CDR3nt: TGTGCCAGCAGTTCAGTCCAAAACATTCAGTACTTC; CDR3aa: CASSSVQNIQYF; j_gene: TRBJ2-4; v_gene: TRBV12-3/TRBV12-4; d_gene: NA; abundance: NA
CDR3nt: TGTGCCAGCTCACCTCTTAACAGGGAGGACACTGAAGCTTTCTTT; CDR3aa: CASSPLNREDTEAFF; j_gene: TRBJ1-1; v_gene: TRBV18; d_gene: NA; abundance: once
CDR3nt: TGTGCCAGCAGTTACTCGACTGCTTCATCCTATGGCTACACCTTC; CDR3aa: CASSYSTASSYGYTF; j_gene: TRBJ1-2; v_gene: TRBV6-5; d_gene: NA; abundance: NA
CDR3nt: TGTGCCAGCAGCCGTGGTGTGGATCAGCCCCAGCATTTT; CDR3aa: CASSRGVDQPQHF; j_gene: TRBJ1-5; v_gene: TRBV6-2/TRBV6-3; d_gene: NA; abundance: few
CDR3nt: TGTGCCAGCTTCTGGTCGGGGTATGATTACACCGGGGAGCTGTTTTTT; CDR3aa: CASFWSGYDYTGELFF; j_gene: TRBJ2-2; v_gene: TRBV7-2; d_gene: NA; abundance: NA
CDR3nt: TGTGCCAGCAGCCTCGACAGGGGCCTTTCACCCCTCCACTTT; CDR3aa: CASSLDRGLSPLHF; j_gene: TRBJ1-6; v_gene: TRBV7-9; d_gene: TRBD1; abundance: NA
CDR3nt: TGTGCCAGCAGCTTTTTAACCACAAACACTGAAGCTTTCTTT; CDR3aa: CASSFLTTNTEAFF; j_gene: TRBJ1-1; v_gene: TRBV7-2; d_gene: NA; abundance: NA
CDR3nt: TGTGCCAGCAGTTTAGGTCGAGGGGATACGCAGTATTTT; CDR3aa: CASSLGRGDTQYF; j_gene: TRBJ2-3; v_gene: TRBV12-3/TRBV12-4; d_gene: NA; abundance: NA
CDR3nt: TGTGCCAGCTCACCTGGCGAAAGGGTCGAGCAGTACTTC; CDR3aa: CASSPGERVEQYF; j_gene: TRBJ2-7; v_gene: TRBV18; d_gene: NA; abundance: NA
CDR3nt: TGCAGCGGACAGCTATCTAACACTGAAGCTTTCTTT; CDR3aa: CSGQLSNTEAFF; j_gene: TRBJ1-1; v_gene: TRBV29-1; d_gene: NA; abundance: NA
CDR3nt: TGTGCCAGTAGTATAGCAGAAGGGCGCAATGAGCAGTTCTTC; CDR3aa: CASSIAEGRNEQFF; j_gene: TRBJ2-1; v_gene: TRBV19; d_gene: NA; abundance: NA
CDR3nt: TGTGCCAGCAGCTTAGCGCTCCGGGACAGGGGGTTCGCGGGCTCCTACAATGAGCAGTTCTTC; CDR3aa: CASSLALRDRGFAGSYNEQFF; j_gene: TRBJ2-1; v_gene: TRBV11-1; d_gene: TRBD1; abundance: NA
CDR3nt: TGTGCCAGCAGCCAAGGAGAGGGGGCTGGTGCCCAAAACATTCAGTACTTC; CDR3aa: CASSQGEGAGAQNIQYF; j_gene: TRBJ2-4; v_gene: TRBV4-2; d_gene: TRBD1; abundance: NA
CDR3nt: TGTGCCAGCAGCGTAGGCCCTGGGGACTTC; CDR3aa: CASSVGPGDF; j_gene: TRBJ2-5; v_gene: TRBV9; d_gene: NA; abundance: NA
CDR3nt: TGTGCCAGCAGCAGACAGGAACCGAGATCGACAACTAATGAAAAACTGTTTTTT; CDR3aa: CASSRQEPRSTTNEKLFF; j_gene: TRBJ1-4; v_gene: TRBV6-1; d_gene: NA; abundance: NA
CDR3nt: TGTGCCAGCAGCACCAGACAGGGGGCCTCTGAAGCTTTCTTT; CDR3aa: CASSTRQGASEAFF; j_gene: TRBJ1-1; v_gene: TRBV7-8; d_gene: TRBD1; abundance: NA
CDR3nt: TGTGCAGCCGCCAAGGAAAGGTCCCCGGACACTGAAGCTTTCTTT; CDR3aa: CAAAKERSPDTEAFF; j_gene: TRBJ1-1; v_gene: TRBV5-4; d_gene: NA; abundance: NA
CDR3nt: TGTGCCAGCAGCTCCCGGACGTCCTACGAGCAGTACTTC; CDR3aa: CASSSRTSYEQYF; j_gene: TRBJ2-7; v_gene: TRBV7-9; d_gene: NA; abundance: NA
CDR3nt: TGTGCCAGCAGCTTAGCTGCCCGACAGAACACTGAAGCTTTCTTT; CDR3aa: CASSLAARQNTEAFF; j_gene: TRBJ1-1; v_gene: TRBV7-9; d_gene: NA; abundance: NA
CDR3nt: TGCAGTGCCGGTGACCTGCTGGGGACCCAGTACTTC; CDR3aa: CSAGDLLGTQYF; j_gene: TRBJ2-5; v_gene: TRBV20-1; d_gene: NA; abundance: once
CDR3nt: TGTGCCAGCATAAACTCTGGGGCCAACGTCCTGACTTTC; CDR3aa: CASINSGANVLTF; j_gene: TRBJ2-6; v_gene: TRBV6-1; d_gene: NA; abundance: NA
CDR3nt: TGCGCCAGCAGCTTGGGAGCGGGAGTACATGAGCAGTTCTTC; CDR3aa: CASSLGAGVHEQFF; j_gene: TRBJ2-1; v_gene: TRBV5-1; d_gene: TRBD2; abundance: NA
CDR3nt: TGTGCCAGCAGCGAGACAATGGGTCTCACAGATACGCAGTATTTT; CDR3aa: CASSETMGLTDTQYF; j_gene: TRBJ2-3; v_gene: TRBV5-6; d_gene: NA; abundance: NA
CDR3nt: TGTGCCAGCAGTTATCGGCGGGAGAGAGCAGATACGCAGTATTTT; CDR3aa: CASSYRRERADTQYF; j_gene: TRBJ2-3; v_gene: TRBV6-5; d_gene: TRBD2; abundance: NA
CDR3nt: TGCAGTGCTAGAGATAAAAGCAATCAGCCCCAGCATTTT; CDR3aa: CSARDKSNQPQHF; j_gene: TRBJ1-5; v_gene: TRBV20-1; d_gene: NA; abundance: NA